The following is a TCR beta chain sequence with its context. Its antigen is as yet unknown. The sample comes from a study of cytomegalovirus exposure and HLA in healthy donors. Overall study results and limits: Most TCRs appeared rarely, but some public TCRs recurred in many donors. Highest at DRB1 and lowest at HLA-C, TCR association rates differed among HLA loci in a later analysis. Cytomegalovirus association was assigned to more than 150 TCR beta chains.

Losses at the gene ends were 3 bases for V and 9 bases for J; bases not matched to a gene: 18. The CDR3 consists of 18 residues. Germline lookup yields CDR1 ENHRY and CDR2 SYGVKD. The study ran its PCR with 60 Vbeta and 13 Jbeta primers. The assay was immunoSEQ multiplex PCR, and TCRdb's table has in-frame clones only and misses some. The sample has fewer than 200,000 clones; roughly 84% are singletons. V and J are TRBV10-3 and TRBJ2-1; 9 bases line up with TRBD2. The TCR sequence derives from a girl in the first two years of life in good health and CMV-seronegative. The sequenced sample was PBMCs. As DNA, the CDR3 is TGTGCCATCAGTGAACGGGCTAGCGGGACGGGGGTTGGGAGTGAGCAGTTCTTC. This sequence encodes CAISERASGTGVGSEQFF.